This T cell receptor (beta chain) emerged from a study of cytomegalovirus exposure and HLA in healthy donors. 13 Jbeta primers and 60 Vbeta primers were used for the PCR. Clones were read by immunoSEQ multiplex PCR, and TCRdb kept only the in-frame ones, dropping some. The sample carries about 190,000 clones, 84% recorded once. The V and J ends lost 2 bases and 4 bases, in that order; junction bases with no gene match: 5. CDR1 and CDR2 from the germline V gene are SGHTA and FQGNSA. The CDR3 totals 15 residues. This chain uses TRBV7-2 with TRBJ2-1, with 7 bases that match TRBD2. The source is a woman between 50 and 59 years old in good health and CMV-seropositive. The specimen was PBMCs. CDR3 nucleotide sequence: TGTGCCAGCAGCTTAAGCGGGGCCAAATACAATGAGCAGTTCTTC. Protein sequence: CASSLSGAKYNEQFF.